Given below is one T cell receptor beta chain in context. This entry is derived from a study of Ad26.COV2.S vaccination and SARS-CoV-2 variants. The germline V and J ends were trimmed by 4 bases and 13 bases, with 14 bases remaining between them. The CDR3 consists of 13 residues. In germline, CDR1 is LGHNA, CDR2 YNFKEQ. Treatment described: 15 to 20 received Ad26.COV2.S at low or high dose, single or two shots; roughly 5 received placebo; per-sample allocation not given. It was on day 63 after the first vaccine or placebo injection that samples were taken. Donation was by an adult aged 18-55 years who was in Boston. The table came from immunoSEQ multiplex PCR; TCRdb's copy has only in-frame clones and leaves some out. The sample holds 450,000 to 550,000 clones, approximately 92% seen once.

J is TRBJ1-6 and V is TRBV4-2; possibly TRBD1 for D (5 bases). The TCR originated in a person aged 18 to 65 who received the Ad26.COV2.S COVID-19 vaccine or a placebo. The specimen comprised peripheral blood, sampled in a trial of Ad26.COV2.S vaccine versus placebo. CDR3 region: CASSLTVPFPLHF. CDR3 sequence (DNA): TGTGCCAGCAGCCTGACAGTCCCCTTCCCCCTCCACTTT.